These T cell receptor beta chains were read from a single sample in a study of blood T cell repertoires in COVID-19. Produced via immunoSEQ multiplex PCR; TCRdb's table is partial and in-frame only. The top ten clones hold around 7% of a sample with over 150,000 clones, roughly 83% of them seen once. Sequencing was carried out using peripheral blood. The receptor source for this set is a woman in her forties with COVID-19, enrolled during active disease. Both conserved end residues are part of each CDR3. A D gene is named only where the DNA matches it firmly. Clone size is not always given. Where it is, it says once, few, many or a class for expanded clones.

17,-,TRBV7-6,-,TRBJ2-3,CASSLRVGDTSTDTQYF,TGTGCCAGCAGCTTAAGGGTCGGGGATACTAGCACAGATACGCAGTATTTT
15,-,TRBV7-3,-,TRBJ1-4,CASSSSGGANEKLFF,TGTGCCAGCAGCTCGTCGGGCGGGGCTAATGAAAAACTGTTTTTT
13,-,TRBV7-9,-,TRBJ2-1,CASRLISGNEQFF,TGTGCCAGCAGACTCATAAGCGGCAATGAGCAGTTCTTC
13,-,TRBV3-1/TRBV3-2,-,TRBJ1-2,CASSPLAGNGYTF,TGTGCCAGCAGCCCCCTCGCCGGGAATGGCTACACCTTC
13,-,TRBV12-3/TRBV12-4,-,TRBJ1-1,CASSVRGNTEAFF,TGTGCCAGCAGTGTCCGGGGGAACACTGAAGCTTTCTTT
14,-,TRBV12-5,-,TRBJ1-1,CASIGDWTNTEAFF,TGTGCTAGTATCGGGGACTGGACGAACACTGAAGCTTTCTTT
16,TRBD1,TRBV7-9,-,TRBJ1-2,CASSLDDRDRAGGYTF,TGTGCCAGCAGCTTAGATGACCGGGACAGGGCAGGGGGCTACACCTTC
15,TRBD1,TRBV25-1,-,TRBJ1-6,CASSRWQGAYSPLHF,TGTGCCAGCAGTCGGTGGCAGGGGGCTTACTCACCCCTCCACTTT
18,TRBD2,TRBV4-1,-,TRBJ2-6,CASSPRWEGNFGANVLTF,TGCGCCAGCAGCCCGCGTTGGGAGGGTAACTTTGGGGCCAACGTCCTGACTTTC
17,TRBD1,TRBV2,-,TRBJ1-1,CASSVDRAGVGNTEAFF,TGTGCCAGCAGTGTGGACAGGGCAGGGGTTGGGAACACTGAAGCTTTCTTT
16,TRBD2,TRBV3-1/TRBV3-2,-,TRBJ2-5,CASSQDRPSGEETQYF,TGTGCCAGCAGCCAAGATCGCCCTAGCGGGGAAGAGACCCAGTACTTC
14,TRBD1,TRBV5-1,-,TRBJ1-1,CASSRGQANTEAFF,TGCGCCAGCAGCAGGGGACAGGCGAACACTGAAGCTTTCTTT
19,TRBD1,TRBV24-1,-,TRBJ2-1,CATSDLGQGTGVRFHEQFF,TGTGCCACCAGTGACCTGGGACAGGGGACAGGGGTGCGTTTCCATGAGCAGTTCTTC
13,-,TRBV7-9,once,TRBJ2-5,CASSLHGAETQYF,TGTGCCAGCAGCTTACATGGGGCCGAGACCCAGTACTTC
14,TRBD2,TRBV7-8,few,TRBJ2-7,CASSGGLAHYEQYF,TGTGCCAGCAGCGGGGGACTAGCCCACTACGAGCAGTACTTC
15,-,TRBV19,-,TRBJ1-2,CASNRATVFPGGYTF,TGTGCCAGTAACCGCGCTACAGTGTTCCCGGGGGGCTACACCTTC
13,-,TRBV29-1,-,TRBJ1-2,CSVGLLANYGYTF,TGCAGCGTGGGACTGTTAGCTAACTATGGCTACACCTTC
17,TRBD2,TRBV27,-,TRBJ2-3,CASSSGLAGGKTDTQYF,TGTGCCAGCAGTTCGGGACTAGCGGGAGGGAAGACAGATACGCAGTATTTT
14,TRBD2,TRBV7-9,-,TRBJ2-1,CAGSGGEISSEQFF,TGTGCCGGCTCTGGGGGGGAGATTAGTAGTGAGCAGTTCTTC
15,TRBD1,TRBV6-6,-,TRBJ1-5,CASSSTVAGGQPQHF,TGTGCCAGCAGTTCGACAGTGGCAGGGGGTCAGCCCCAGCATTTT
12,-,TRBV24-1,-,TRBJ1-1,CATRAGNTEAFF,TGTGCCACCAGAGCTGGGAACACTGAAGCTTTCTTT
11,-,TRBV3-1/TRBV3-2,-,TRBJ2-1,CAARGANEQFF,TGTGCCGCTCGGGGGGCCAATGAGCAGTTCTTC
14,TRBD1,TRBV20-1,-,TRBJ1-1,CSASDTGGNTEAFF,TGCAGTGCTAGTGACACAGGGGGGAACACTGAAGCTTTCTTT
13,-,TRBV9,once,TRBJ1-1,CASSRRGNTEAFF,TGTGCCAGCAGCCGCAGGGGGAACACTGAAGCTTTCTTT
14,-,TRBV10-3,-,TRBJ1-1,CAISQTQGNTEAFF,TGTGCCATCAGTCAAACCCAGGGGAACACTGAAGCTTTCTTT
13,-,TRBV11-3,-,TRBJ1-5,CASSSRVGQPQHF,TGTGCCAGCAGCTCCAGGGTCGGGCAGCCCCAGCATTTT
15,TRBD1,TRBV28,-,TRBJ1-4,CASSTRQGAFEKLFF,TGTGCCAGCAGTACCCGACAGGGGGCGTTTGAAAAACTGTTTTTT
14,TRBD1,TRBV28,-,TRBJ2-7,CASRSGQGAHEQYF,TGTGCCAGCAGATCCGGACAGGGGGCGCACGAGCAGTACTTC
11,-,TRBV12-3/TRBV12-4,-,TRBJ2-7,CASSLGASKYF,TGTGCCAGCAGTTTAGGGGCTAGCAAGTACTTC
14,-,TRBV19,-,TRBJ1-2,CASSAFTGYYGYTF,TGTGCCAGTAGCGCTTTTACCGGGTACTATGGCTACACCTTC
16,-,TRBV28,-,TRBJ1-6,CASHQGPGGPNSPLHF,TGTGCCAGTCACCAGGGGCCGGGGGGCCCTAATTCACCCCTCCACTTT
15,TRBD1,TRBV7-8,-,TRBJ1-4,CASSIQGAVSEKLFF,TGTGCCAGCAGCATACAGGGGGCTGTCAGTGAAAAACTGTTTTTT